The clone carrying this T cell receptor (beta chain) was seen more than once but under ten times. These data belong to a study of cytomegalovirus exposure and HLA in healthy donors. Whole-study context: Prior work identified 120 million or so unique TCR beta sequences in some 180 million T cells. Most genotyped donors, roughly 80% of 300 to 400, had Caucasian-associated genetic ancestry.

PCR amplification relied on 60 Vbeta primers (plus 13 Jbeta primers). Method: immunoSEQ multiplex PCR; TCRdb's copy keeps in-frame clones and lacks some. The sample contains fewer than 150,000 clones, 73% of which appear only once. Germline V lookup: CDR1 MGHDK, CDR2 SYGVNS. The V end lost 5 bases, the J end lost 2 bases, and 7 bases lay between the germline ends. This CDR3 contains 12 residues. This TCR derives from a human donor in good health. This rearrangement joins TRBV25-1 to TRBJ2-7; no clear D gene. Material for sequencing was PBMCs. The CDR3, as DNA: TGTGCCAGCAGTACGGTAGCCTACGAGCAGTACTTC. Its protein is CASSTVAYEQYF.